These 9 T cell receptor beta chains were sequenced from one sample in a study of cytomegalovirus exposure and HLA in healthy donors. It was with 60 Vbeta and 13 Jbeta primers that the PCR ran. Only in-frame clones appear in the TCRdb table, and some are missing; sequencing was by immunoSEQ multiplex PCR. The sample table includes 150,000 or so clones. The sample consisted of PBMCs. The receptors shown here come from a woman between 45 and 65 years old in good health and CMV-seronegative.

The chain joins TRBV7-2 to TRBJ2-7; D ambiguous. There are 13 residues in the CDR3. Trimming took 3 bases from V and 2 from J, leaving 8 bases between them. Germline lookup yields CDR1 SGHTA and CDR2 FQGNSA. The CDR3 DNA reads TGTGCCAGCAGCTTGCGGATAGCCTACGAGCAGTACTTC. It yields the protein CASSLRIAYEQYF.

The chain couples TRBV28 to TRBJ1-2; the match to TRBD1 covers 7 bases. Germline V gene data show CDR1 as MDHEN and CDR2 as SYDVKM. The CDR3 covers 13 residues. Trimming took 6 bases from V and 8 from J; bases not matched to a gene: 9. CDR3 amino acids: CASSKGAGGGYTF. Written as DNA, the CDR3 is TGTGCCAGCAGCAAGGGGGCCGGGGGAGGCTACACCTTC.

The J gene is TRBJ2-7, the V gene TRBV29-1, with TRBD1 matching over 8 bases. CDR1 is SQVTM and CDR2 is ANQGSEA in the germline V gene. This CDR3 region has 13 residues. V gave up 6 bases and J gave up 0 bases; unmatched junction bases: 4. CDR3 sequence reads: CSVRTGTSYEQYF. The CDR3 nucleotides read TGCAGCGTGAGGACAGGGACCTCCTACGAGCAGTACTTC.

The rearrangement links TRBV27 to TRBJ2-7, with D possibly TRBD1 on 5 matching bases. The CDR3 extends over 15 amino acids. Trimming stripped 5 bases from V and 4 bases from J, with 18 bases between. Germline V gives CDR1 MNHEY, CDR2 SMNVEV (reference sequence). In nucleotides, the CDR3 is TGTGCCAGCAGTCCTAAAAGGCAGGGCGTATACGAGCAGTACTTC. This encodes CASSPKRQGVYEQYF.

The J gene is TRBJ1-2, the V gene TRBV28; D is undetermined. This CDR3 spans 13 amino acids. Trimming took off 5 bases at V and 8 bases at J, with 15 bases between the two ends. Germline lookup yields CDR1 MDHEN and CDR2 SYDVKM. CDR3 nucleotides: TGTGCCAGCAGTCCTCGTGGCCTTCTGGGCTACACCTTC. The encoded protein is CASSPRGLLGYTF.

V is TRBV27 and J is TRBJ1-1, with a possible D match to TRBD1 (5 bases). The CDR3 runs to 13 residues. V was pared by 5 bases and J by 7 bases, with 14 bases between. Germline CDR1 is MNHEY and CDR2 is SMNVEV (reference sequence). Here the CDR3 reads CASSIAPGVEAFF. The CDR3 DNA follows: TGTGCCAGCAGTATTGCCCCGGGGGTTGAAGCTTTCTTT.

The chain is built from TRBV7-9 and TRBJ2-5; TRBD1 aligns across 8 bases. The V and J ends lost 2 bases and 4 bases, in that order; junction bases with no gene match: 6. The germline V gene has CDR1 SEHNR and CDR2 FQNEAQ (reference sequence). This CDR3 is 15 amino acids long. In DNA, the CDR3 is TGTGCCAGCAGCTTATACACAGGGGGACGAGAGACCCAGTACTTC. Its protein is CASSLYTGGRETQYF. Complete variable domain (other parts from reference TRBV7-9 and TRBJ2-5): DTGVSQNPRHKITKRGQNVTFRCDPISEHNRLYWYRQTLGQGPEFLTYFQNEAQLEKSRLLSDRFSAERPKGSFSTLEIQRTEQGDSAMYLCASSLYTGGRETQYFGPGTRLLVL.

This chain uses TRBV19 with TRBJ1-2; D is unresolved. This CDR3 has 16 amino acids. Germline CDR1 reads LNHDA; CDR2 reads SQIVND (reference sequence). The ends were cut back, 3 bases at V and 1 base at J, with 15 bases in the middle. CDR3 sequence: CASSMPREGYNYGYTF. As DNA, the CDR3 is TGTGCCAGTAGTATGCCTCGGGAGGGTTATAACTATGGCTACACCTTC.

The chain couples TRBV27 to TRBJ2-6; a weak D match, TRBD1 (6 bases). Looked up from germline, CDR1 is MNHEY and CDR2 is SMNVEV (reference sequence). The CDR3 has 16 residues. Trimming pared 3 bases from V and 4 bases from J, leaving 13 bases between. In DNA form, the CDR3 reads TGTGCCAGCAGTTTTCAGGGGATTCCCGGGGCCAACGTCCTGACTTTC. Translation: CASSFQGIPGANVLTF.